These 11 T cell receptor beta chains came from one sample sequenced in a study of shared T cell receptors in the human thymus. TCRdb keeps only in-frame clones here, not all; method: immunoSEQ multiplex PCR. Of under 850,000 clones in the sample, 70% to 90% were seen once. These data were likewise used in another study, on human thymus T cells.

The specimen sequenced was thymocytes. The origin of the receptors is a boy younger than two with a congenital heart defect.

The genes are TRBV12-5 and TRBJ1-2; 11 bases are shared with TRBD1. This CDR3 has 16 residues. Germline CDR1 reads LGHNT; CDR2 reads FRNRAP. The junction had 5 bases not matched to a gene; V was cut back by 5 bases and J by 0 bases. CDR3 DNA: TGTGCTAGTGGTGGGACAGGGGGGAAAGCTAACTATGGCTACACCTTC. It yields the protein CASGGTGGKANYGYTF.

This chain uses TRBV2 with TRBJ2-7; 11 nucleotides line up with TRBD2. V shed 7 bases and J 2 bases; nucleotides not matched to a gene: 7. The CDR3 contains 15 residues. Germline assignment: CDR1 SNHLY and CDR2 FYNNEI. CDR3 protein: CASTLTSGSPYEQYF. The CDR3 DNA is TGTGCCAGCACCCTAACTAGCGGGAGCCCCTACGAGCAGTACTTC.

Here the CDR3 reads CASSLGAQYGYTF. DNA of the CDR3: TGTGCCAGCAGCTTAGGGGCCCAGTATGGCTACACCTTC. The chain recombines TRBV7-8 with TRBJ1-2; D unresolved. Trimming removed 1 base at V and 5 bases at J, with 8 bases between. Germline-derived CDR1 and CDR2 are SGHVS and FQNEAQ. The CDR3 extends over 13 amino acids.

This clone was observed a single time. The chain joins TRBV28 to TRBJ2-3; 7 bases agree with TRBD2. This CDR3 spans 18 amino acids. Germline CDR1 reads MDHEN; CDR2 reads SYDVKM. With 5 bases clipped from V and 2 bases from J, the junction kept 16 bases outside the gene matches. The CDR3 protein is CASSPHPTWLAVTDTQYF. The CDR3 coding sequence is TGTGCCAGCAGTCCCCATCCGACGTGGCTAGCGGTCACAGATACGCAGTATTTT.

The rearrangement uses TRBV30 and TRBJ2-1; TRBD1 might be the D (6 bases). The CDR3 covers 13 residues. Germline loops: CDR1 GTSNPN, CDR2 SVGIG (reference sequence). V lost 5 bases and J 4 bases, leaving 12 bases between the germline ends. Here the CDR3 DNA reads TGTGCCTGGGAGGGGGACCGATACAATGAGCAGTTCTTC. Translation: CAWEGDRYNEQFF.

This clone was detected only a few times. V usage is TRBV28 and J usage is TRBJ2-3; tentative D call: TRBD1 (6 bases). There are 13 residues in the CDR3. V dropped 5 bases and J dropped 2 bases, with 8 bases sitting between them. CDR1 MDHEN and CDR2 SYDVKM come from the germline V gene. CDR3 in DNA: TGTGCCAGCAGTAGGACAGCCACAGATACGCAGTATTTT. It is translated as CASSRTATDTQYF.

V and J are TRBV6-5 and TRBJ2-1; TRBD2 matches 10 bases. Germline lookup yields CDR1 MNHEY and CDR2 SVGAGI. The V segment lost 2 bases and the J segment 6 bases; nucleotides outside the gene matches: 4. The CDR3 length is 15 residues. The CDR3 nucleotides are TGTGCCAGCAGTTACCTAGCGGGGGATTTCAATGAGCAGTTCTTC. Translating it yields CASSYLAGDFNEQFF.

The chain combines TRBV4-3 with TRBJ2-7, with 8 bases identical to TRBD2. The CDR3 has 19 amino acids. The germline gives CDR1 LGHNA, CDR2 YSLEER. The trim removed 0 bases at V and 4 bases at J, leaving 17 bases unmatched. The CDR3 reads CASSQDMASGHPTTYEQYF. The CDR3, as DNA: TGCGCCAGCAGCCAAGATATGGCTAGCGGGCATCCTACGACGTACGAGCAGTACTTC.

The gene calls are TRBV18 and TRBJ2-5; D is perhaps TRBD2 (5 bases). Trimming shortened V by 3 bases and J by 2 bases, and 16 bases separated the two germline ends. The CDR3 has 16 amino acids. The germline V gene encodes CDR1 KGHSH and CDR2 LQKENI. CDR3 DNA: TGTGCCAGCTCACCCCATTCCAGCGGCCCGCAAGAGACCCAGTACTTC. Its translation: CASSPHSSGPQETQYF.

Concerning this clone: A junction end diverges from the germline sequence, so it may reflect a read error. The rearrangement uses TRBV5-1 and TRBJ2-3; TRBD1 might be the D (7 bases). CDR3 length: 16 amino acids. Germline loops: CDR1 SGHRS, CDR2 YFSETQ. The CDR3 DNA reads as TGCGCCAGCAGCTTGGTGGGGGGACAGAGAGCACAGATACGTGATTTT. Translation gives CASSLVGGQRAQIRDF.

This chain links TRBV6-6 with TRBJ2-1; 8 nucleotides line up with TRBD2. The CDR3 has 16 amino acids. Germline CDR1 is MNHNY and CDR2 is SVGAGI (reference sequence). Unmatched junction bases numbered 16, after V lost 6 bases and J lost 9 bases. CDR3 DNA sequence: TGTGCCAGCAGCTTCTTCGCCGGGACTAGAAATAGTGAGCAGTTCTTC. Protein: CASSFFAGTRNSEQFF.